Here is one T cell receptor (beta chain) with its context. Though nominally healthy at sampling, donors likely had unrecorded immune exposures. The data were taken from a study of cytomegalovirus exposure and HLA in healthy donors. This CDR3 spans 16 amino acids. The germline V and J ends were trimmed by 1 base and 1 base, with 12 bases remaining between them. The germline gives CDR1 SGHTA, CDR2 FQGTGA. Amplification used 60 Vbeta primers and 13 Jbeta primers. Clones were sequenced by immunoSEQ multiplex PCR, and TCRdb holds only the in-frame ones, with some missing. This sample yields some 100,000 clones, of which around 73% are seen a single time; under 10% belongs to the top ten.

The specimen was PBMCs. The J gene is TRBJ2-3, the V gene TRBV7-3, with D perhaps matching TRBD1 (6 bases). The TCR sequence derives from a man in his forties in good health and CMV-seronegative. CDR3 bases: TGTGCCAGCAGCTTAAGTGGTGGGGGCGGCACAGATACGCAGTATTTT. It codes for CASSLSGGGGTDTQYF.